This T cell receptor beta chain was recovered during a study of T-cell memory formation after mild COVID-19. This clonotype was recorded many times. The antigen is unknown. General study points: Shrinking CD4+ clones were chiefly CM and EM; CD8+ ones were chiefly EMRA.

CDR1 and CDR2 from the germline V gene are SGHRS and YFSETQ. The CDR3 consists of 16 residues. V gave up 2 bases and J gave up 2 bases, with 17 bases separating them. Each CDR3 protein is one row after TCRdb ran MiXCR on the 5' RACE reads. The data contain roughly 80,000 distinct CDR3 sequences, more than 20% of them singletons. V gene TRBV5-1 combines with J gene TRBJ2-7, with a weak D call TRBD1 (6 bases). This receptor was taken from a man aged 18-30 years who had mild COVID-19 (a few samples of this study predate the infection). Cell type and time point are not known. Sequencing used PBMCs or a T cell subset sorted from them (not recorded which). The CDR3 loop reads CASSFLLETGPYEQYF. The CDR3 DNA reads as TGCGCCAGCAGCTTTCTCCTGGAGACAGGACCCTACGAGCAGTACTTC.